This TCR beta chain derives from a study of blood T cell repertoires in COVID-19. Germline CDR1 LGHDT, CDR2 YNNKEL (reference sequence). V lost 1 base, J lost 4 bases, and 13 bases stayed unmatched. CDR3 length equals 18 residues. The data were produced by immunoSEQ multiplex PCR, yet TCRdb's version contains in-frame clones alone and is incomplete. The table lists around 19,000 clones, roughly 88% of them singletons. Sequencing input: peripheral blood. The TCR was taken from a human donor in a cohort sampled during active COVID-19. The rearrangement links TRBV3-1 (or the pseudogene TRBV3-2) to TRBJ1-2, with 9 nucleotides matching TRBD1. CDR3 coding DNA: TGTGCCAGCAGCCAAGTACTGGGACAGGGACTAAGAGGCTATGGCTACACCTTC. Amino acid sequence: CASSQVLGQGLRGYGYTF.